The T cell receptor (beta chain) described here comes from a study of blood T cell repertoires in COVID-19. Study details: Spain, Italy and the United States supplied samples that represented acute and convalescent COVID-19. T cells, B-cell-depleted T cells, or PBMCs supplied cDNA or gDNA.

Per the authors' pipeline: Reference gene primer amplification gave nucleated cell count estimates. TCRdb keeps only in-frame clones here, not all; method: immunoSEQ multiplex PCR. That table furnishes V, J and clone size, whereas the DNA furnished D and trimming. The sample contains tens of thousands of clones, nearly 80% of which appear only once. In Seattle, patients joined the study during active infection and were tracked longitudinally. Germline CDR1 and CDR2: SEHNR and FQNEAQ (reference sequence). Trimming removed 5 bases from V and 0 bases from J, with 13 bases in between. CDR3 size: 15 residues.

This TCR came from a man aged 65 to 79 with COVID-19, enrolled during active disease. Input material: peripheral blood. This chain links TRBV7-9 with TRBJ1-2; D remains ambiguous. Here the CDR3 reads CASSQLQLSNYGYTF. The CDR3, as DNA: TGTGCCAGCAGCCAATTACAGCTCTCTAACTATGGCTACACCTTC.